These 18 T cell receptor beta chains share one sample of origin, sequenced in a study of graft-versus-host responses after intestinal transplantation. Sequencing used immunoSEQ multiplex PCR; TCRdb keeps in-frame clones, though not all of them. The repertoire holds 100,000 or so clones, with over 75% as singletons. Their antigens are not known. The material sequenced was unstimulated CD4+ T cells sorted from spleen or lymph node cells, taken before transplant. These receptor sequences come from a human donor who was the organ donor for an intestinal transplant.

Worth noting for this clone: One end of the junction does not line up with germline, which may come from a read error. V usage is TRBV10-3 and J usage is TRBJ2-1, with D hard to call. This CDR3 is built from 14 residues. Germline loops: CDR1 ENHRY, CDR2 SYGVKD. The CDR3 coding sequence is TGTGCCATCAGTTACCTTGGCTCCAACAATGAGCAGTTCTTC. Residues: CAISYLGSNNEQFF.

This clone was seen only a few times. The V gene is TRBV7-9, the J gene TRBJ2-6, with 9 bases fitting TRBD1. V dropped 4 bases and J dropped 15; count of bases not matched to a gene: 25. Germline lookup yields CDR1 SEHNR and CDR2 FQNEAQ (reference sequence). CDR3 length: 19 amino acids. Written as DNA, the CDR3 is TGTGCCAGCAGCTGGGACAGGGTGGTCATGCAGACCGAGCCTGGAGCCCTGACTTTC. Residues: CASSWDRVVMQTEPGALTF.

V and J are TRBV5-1 and TRBJ2-1; TRBD2 matches 9 bases. Germline V CDR1 and CDR2: SGHRS, YFSETQ. This CDR3 has 15 amino acids. Trimming took 4 bases from V and 9 from J; bases not matched to a gene: 11. The CDR3 DNA reads as TGCGCCAGCAGCCTAGGACTAGCGCTCCTTCGTGAGCAGTTCTTC. It encodes CASSLGLALLREQFF.

With respect to this clone: Other nucleotide sequences in the sample specify the same CDR3. This chain links TRBV19 with TRBJ2-3; D is unclear. The germline CDR1 and CDR2 sequences are LNHDA and SQIVND (reference sequence). This CDR3 has 14 residues. The V and J ends lost 3 bases and 0 bases respectively, with 7 bases between them. CDR3 sequence: CASSISASTDTQYF. As DNA, the CDR3 is TGTGCCAGTAGTATTTCTGCTAGCACAGATACGCAGTATTTT.

The chain couples TRBV5-4 to TRBJ2-1; D might be TRBD2 (6 bases). The CDR3 sequence is 13 residues long. Trimming removed 3 bases at V and 3 bases at J, with 7 bases between. Germline V lookup: CDR1 SGHNT, CDR2 YYREEE (reference sequence). The CDR3 region is CASSWRGYNEQFF. CDR3 sequence (DNA): TGTGCCAGCAGCTGGAGGGGCTACAATGAGCAGTTCTTC.

The chain carries TRBV19 and TRBJ1-2, with 12 positions matching TRBD1. Germline CDR1 is LNHDA and CDR2 is SQIVND (reference sequence). CDR3 size: 17 residues. Trimming cost V 8 bases and J 8 bases; bases outside gene matches: 18. CDR3 sequence (DNA): TGTGCCAGTGTCCCTTATTTTCCGGGACAGGGGGCGTACGGCTACACCTTC. This gives the protein CASVPYFPGQGAYGYTF.

This clone was seen a single time. The V and J genes are TRBV4-1 and TRBJ2-7; TRBD2 matches 10 bases. This CDR3 has 14 residues. The V segment lost 0 bases and the J segment 7 bases; nucleotides outside the gene matches: 3. Germline CDR1 reads MGHRA; CDR2 reads YSYEKL. The CDR3 DNA is TGCGCCAGCAGCCAAGACCTAGCGGGGGTGGAGCAGTACTTC. This encodes CASSQDLAGVEQYF.

This chain connects TRBV11-2 to TRBJ2-6; weak D call: TRBD1 (7 bases). Trimming cost V 5 bases and J 0 bases, with 14 bases left between them. The germline CDR1 and CDR2 sequences are SGHAT and FQNNGV. There are 17 residues in the CDR3. The CDR3 DNA follows: TGTGCCAGCAGCGCGGGACAGTCCCTCTCTGGGGCCAACGTCCTGACTTTC. It yields the protein CASSAGQSLSGANVLTF.

The chain employs TRBV7-9 and TRBJ2-5; 7 nucleotides match TRBD1. The CDR3 totals 17 residues. Germline values: CDR1 SEHNR, CDR2 FQNEAQ (reference sequence). Unmatched junction bases numbered 16, after V lost 2 bases and J lost 7 bases. DNA of the CDR3: TGTGCCAGCAGCTTACGACAGGGCCGTTACCACAGGTCGACCCAGTACTTC. Its translation: CASSLRQGRYHRSTQYF.

This chain links TRBV6-1 with TRBJ1-6; perhaps TRBD1 as D (5 bases). This CDR3 comprises 13 residues. Germline-derived CDR1 and CDR2 are MNHNS and SASEGT. Deletions cut 1 base from V and 9 bases from J, with 7 bases between. CDR3 DNA sequence: TGTGCCAGCAGTGAAGTGGGGGGTTCACCCCTCCACTTT. Residues: CASSEVGGSPLHF.

The chain is built from TRBV5-4 and TRBJ2-7, with 9 bases lining up with TRBD2. Germline CDR1 reads SGHNT; CDR2 reads YYREEE (reference sequence). The CDR3 is 17 amino acids. The J segment lost 5 bases and the V segment lost 4 bases, leaving 16 bases of the junction unmatched. The CDR3 coding sequence is TGTGCCAGCAGCCACCCTTCGTGGGGAGCGGGAGGCGACGAGCAGTACTTC. It is translated as CASSHPSWGAGGDEQYF.

This clone was recorded a few times. The same CDR3 also results from other DNA sequences found in this sample. V usage is TRBV2 and J usage is TRBJ1-6; the match to TRBD1 covers 7 bases. The V gene's germline CDR1 is SNHLY and CDR2 FYNNEI. The CDR3 is 15 amino acids. Trimming at V came to 2 bases and at J to 4 bases, leaving 2 bases not matched to a gene. The CDR3 DNA reads TGTGCCAGCAGTGAAAGGGGGCTGTATAATTCACCCCTCCACTTT. It specifies CASSERGLYNSPLHF.

V and J are TRBV29-1 and TRBJ1-2; weak D call: TRBD1 (5 bases). The CDR3 contains 13 residues. V gave up 4 bases and J gave up 5 bases, with 14 bases separating them. Germline V CDR1 and CDR2: SQVTM, ANQGSEA. This chain's CDR3 is CSVVSLRGYGYTF. Here the CDR3 DNA reads TGCAGCGTTGTTTCCTTGCGGGGGTATGGCTACACCTTC. Together with reference TRBV29-1 and TRBJ1-2, the CDR3 gives the full variable domain: SAVISQKPSRDICQRGTSLTIQCQVDSQVTMMFWYRQQPGQSLTLIATANQGSEATYESGFVIDKFPISRPNLTFSTLTVSNMSPEDSSIYLCSVVSLRGYGYTFGSGTRLTVV.

The chain joins TRBV6-5 to TRBJ2-5; D gene unclear. The length of the CDR3 is 14 residues. V was clipped by 2 bases and J by 1 base, with 8 bases between them. Germline V lookup: CDR1 MNHEY, CDR2 SVGAGI. CDR3 DNA: TGTGCCAGCAGTTACCTTCCCTTCCAAGAGACCCAGTACTTC. It translates to CASSYLPFQETQYF.

The V call is TRBV5-1, the J call TRBJ2-7; D is perhaps TRBD2 (6 bases). The V end lost 4 bases, the J end lost 9 bases, and 26 bases lay between the germline ends. This CDR3 comprises 16 residues. Germline-derived CDR1 and CDR2 are SGHRS and YFSETQ. The CDR3 coding sequence is TGCGCCAGCAGCGTTTCAACCCTAGCGACCTCCTCTGCGCAGTACTTC. It encodes CASSVSTLATSSAQYF.

The chain joins TRBV6-1 to TRBJ1-2, with 8 bases identical to TRBD1. CDR3 length: 15 amino acids. V lost 6 bases, J lost 3 bases, and 9 bases stayed unmatched. Germline CDR1 is MNHNS and CDR2 is SASEGT. CDR3 nucleotide sequence: TGTGCCAGCAGATCGACAGGGGTGGGCCACTATGGCTACACCTTC. Its protein product is CASRSTGVGHYGYTF.

The chain couples TRBV6-6 to TRBJ1-1; the D is unclear. V lost 6 bases and J 1 base, leaving 15 bases between the germline ends. Per germline, CDR1 MNHNY and CDR2 SVGAGI (reference sequence). This CDR3 is built from 15 residues. CDR3 bases: TGTGCCAGCAGCCTTACCCAGGCGGGGAACACTGAAGCTTTCTTT. It translates to CASSLTQAGNTEAFF.

The genes are TRBV13 and TRBJ2-1; 8 nucleotides line up with TRBD2. The V gene end was trimmed by 3 bases and the J gene end by 7 bases; junction bases not matched to a gene: 11. Per germline, CDR1 PRHDT and CDR2 FYEKMQ (reference sequence). The CDR3 runs 16 residues. DNA for the CDR3: TGTGCCAGCAGCTTCTCCGGGACTAGTTTTAGGAATGAGCAGTTCTTC. Translation gives CASSFSGTSFRNEQFF.